This TCR beta chain was sequenced during a study of spatial heterogeneity in lung cancer. This clonotype was observed at least ten times. The library was designed around alpha chains, so this beta chain is a stray read whose abundance carries little weight. Time point here: sample taken at primary tumor resection. Whole RNA from tumor, nontumor lung or frozen PBMC was sequenced unsorted. TCRdb re-called the 5' RACE reads through MiXCR, storing one row per CDR3 protein. Of approximately 11,000 distinct CDR3 sequences in the sample, around 3.5% were seen once. Germline V gene sequence: CDR1 MDHEN, CDR2 SYDVKM. The CDR3 sequence is 15 residues long. Trimming shortened V by 5 bases and J by 0 bases, and 11 bases separated the two germline ends.

J is TRBJ2-1 and V is TRBV28; no reliable D call. This material consisted of PBMCs, taken at surgery. The receptor's source is a female donor with early-stage non-small cell lung cancer. The CDR3 protein is CASSPARHSYNEQFF. In nucleotides, the CDR3 is TGTGCCAGCAGTCCAGCGCGACACTCCTACAATGAGCAGTTCTTC.